This paragraph reports one TCR beta chain. No antigen is known for it. The sample comes from a study of T cell clones after liver transplantation. Measured with immunoSEQ multiplex PCR; TCRdb has only the in-frame clones, and not every one. The data hold tens of thousands of clones, with around 80% observed a single time. Overall study findings and caveats: In two subjects, few donor cells limited the measurable donor-reactive repertoire.

This receptor was obtained from a human patient who received a liver transplant. The T cells may come from the graft donor. Sequencing was performed on CD4+ T cells from blood, taken 12 months after liver transplant.

CDR3 amino acids: CASSVGSRPADTQYF. In DNA form, the CDR3 reads TGTGCCAGCAGCGTAGGAAGCCGGCCCGCAGATACGCAGTATTTT. This sequence joins TRBV9 and TRBJ2-3; D gene ambiguous. The CDR3 consists of 15 residues. The germline V gene has CDR1 SGDLS and CDR2 YYNGEE. Trimming took off 0 bases at V and 4 bases at J, with 12 bases between the two ends.